The 21 T cell receptor beta chains in this list originate from one sample, sequenced in a study of shared clonotypes between healthy human individuals (dated by TCRdb to the early 2020s). Receptor amplification or capture employed the immunoSEQ multiplex PCR assay. Sourced from immuneACCESS, this table was stored by TCRdb with only in-frame sequences that have V and J called. A share of the clones is absent; for the studies checked, an unresolved V gene accounts for under half, and the remainder has no known explanation. In all, the sample holds around 2,000,000 clones, and roughly 91% of those were seen once. Clones ranked in the top ten supply around 1.7% of the sample. CD8 naive samples were obtained by positive selection for CCR7 among CD45RO-negative cells, yielding a CD45RA+CCR7+ population from which TemRA cells were excluded. Sequencing used naive CD8+ T cells from PBMCs. Explained via the paper, the cell subset or site label denotes: CD45RA+CCR7+. These receptors were taken from a man younger than 30 in good health. Some clones in this sample may be carry-over from other donors' samples.

CDR3 in amino acids: CATSSQGHARTGPYEQYF. The CDR3 DNA follows: TGTGCCACCAGCAGTCAGGGACATGCACGGACAGGACCCTACGAGCAGTACTTC. The chain links TRBV15 to TRBJ2-7; 7 bases are a match to TRBD1. This CDR3 contains 18 residues. Trimming removed 3 bases from V and 2 bases from J; junction bases left unmatched: 16. The germline V gene has CDR1 LNHNV and CDR2 YYDKDF (reference sequence).

V and J are TRBV9 and TRBJ2-3; 7 bases agree with TRBD1. The germline gives CDR1 SGDLS, CDR2 YYNGEE. The J segment lost 4 bases and the V segment lost 3 bases, leaving 11 bases of the junction unmatched. The CDR3 length is 16 residues. The CDR3 loop is CASSDDRVGSADTQYF. The CDR3 DNA reads TGTGCCAGCAGCGATGACAGGGTTGGGTCTGCAGATACGCAGTATTTT. Full variable domain (remainder filled in from reference TRBV9 and TRBJ2-3): DSGVTQTPKHLITATGQRVTLRCSPRSGDLSVYWYQQSLDQGLQFLIQYYNGEERAKGNILERFSAQQFPDLHSELNLSSLELGDSALYFCASSDDRVGSADTQYFGPGTRLTVL.

As DNA, the CDR3 is TGTGCCAGCAGCCCACTAGTTGCTGCCGGGGAGCTGTTTTTT. Translated: CASSPLVAAGELFF. The chain is built from TRBV6-5 and TRBJ2-2; D perhaps matches TRBD2 (5 bases). This CDR3 has 14 residues. Germline values: CDR1 MNHEY, CDR2 SVGAGI. The V and J ends lost 6 bases and 6 bases respectively, with 14 bases between them.

The chain combines TRBV10-3 with TRBJ2-1; TRBD2 matches 9 bases. CDR1 ENHRY and CDR2 SYGVKD come from the germline V gene. This CDR3 contains 16 residues. V was clipped by 2 bases and J by 5 bases; unmatched bases: 7. CDR3 coding DNA: TGTGCCATCAGTGAGGTGCTAGCGGGGCTCAACAATGAGCAGTTCTTC. Amino acid sequence: CAISEVLAGLNNEQFF.

Comment on this clone: The same CDR3 can be traced to other DNA sequences in this sample. This rearrangement joins TRBV28 to TRBJ1-1, with D hard to call. Deletions cut 8 bases from V and 5 bases from J, with 9 bases between. CDR1 and CDR2 from the germline V gene are MDHEN and SYDVKM. This CDR3 contains 11 residues. The DNA for the CDR3 is TGTGCCAGCTCCTTGGGGACTGAAGCTTTCTTT. Amino acid sequence: CASSLGTEAFF. Complete variable domain (other parts from reference TRBV28 and TRBJ1-1): DVKVTQSSRYLVKRTGEKVFLECVQDMDHENMFWYRQDPGLGLRLIYFSYDVKMKEKGDIPEGYSVSREKKERFSLILESASTNQTSMYLCASSLGTEAFFGQGTRLTVV.

The rearrangement uses TRBV19 and TRBJ2-2; 7 bases line up with TRBD1. V gave up 9 bases and J gave up 2 bases; unmatched junction bases: 6. CDR1 and CDR2 (germline): LNHDA, SQIVND (reference sequence). The CDR3 extends over 14 amino acids. In nucleotides, the CDR3 is TGTGCCAGCTCAGGGACAGCCAACACCGGGGAGCTGTTTTTT. It encodes CASSGTANTGELFF. The whole variable domain, filled in from reference TRBV19 and TRBJ2-2, reads DGGITQSPKYLFRKEGQNVTLSCEQNLNHDAMYWYRQDPGQGLRLIYYSQIVNDFQKGDIAEGYSVSREKKESFPLTVTSAQKNPTAFYLCASSGTANTGELFFGEGSRLTVL.

The V gene is TRBV30, the J gene TRBJ2-7, with 8 bases identical to TRBD1. CDR3 length equals 15 residues. Per the germline V gene, CDR1 is GTSNPN and CDR2 is SVGIG (reference sequence). Germline trimming cut 1 base from V and 3 bases from J; bases unmatched to any gene: 8. The CDR3 loop reads CAWSATGTGYYEQYF. The CDR3 bases are TGTGCCTGGAGTGCCACCGGGACAGGATACTACGAGCAGTACTTC.

The chain carries TRBV29-1 and TRBJ1-2, with 9 bases fitting TRBD1. With V trimmed by 6 bases and J by 8 bases, 10 bases remained unmatched. Per the germline V gene, CDR1 is SQVTM and CDR2 is ANQGSEA. The CDR3 spans 13 residues. The CDR3 coding sequence is TGCAGCGTGCCGGGACAGGGCATGAAGGGCTACACCTTC. This codes for CSVPGQGMKGYTF.

This clone was seen a single time. V gene TRBV19 combines with J gene TRBJ2-1; D is unclear. Germline CDR1 and CDR2: LNHDA and SQIVND (reference sequence). The germline V and J ends were trimmed by 1 base and 0 bases, with 13 bases remaining between them. The CDR3 extends over 17 amino acids. This CDR3 is CASSIGASLASYNEQFF. The CDR3 region has the DNA TGTGCCAGTAGTATAGGGGCTTCCTTAGCCTCCTACAATGAGCAGTTCTTC. The variable domain in full, completed from reference TRBV19 and TRBJ2-1, reads DGGITQSPKYLFRKEGQNVTLSCEQNLNHDAMYWYRQDPGQGLRLIYYSQIVNDFQKGDIAEGYSVSREKKESFPLTVTSAQKNPTAFYLCASSIGASLASYNEQFFGPGTRLTVL.

V usage is TRBV14 and J usage is TRBJ2-7, with a possible D match to TRBD1 (5 bases). CDR1 and CDR2 from the germline V gene are SGHDN and FVKESK. V gave up 5 bases and J gave up 4 bases, with 9 bases separating them. The CDR3 extends over 12 amino acids. The CDR3 region has the DNA TGTGCCAGCAGCTCGAAGGGGTACGAGCAGTACTTC. It yields the protein CASSSKGYEQYF.

The chain carries TRBV7-3 and TRBJ2-3; 8 bases align to TRBD1. The germline gives CDR1 SGHTA, CDR2 FQGTGA. This CDR3 is 16 amino acids long. V was clipped by 0 bases and J by 5 bases; unmatched bases: 7. As DNA, the CDR3 is TGTGCCAGCAGCTTAACCCGGACAGGGAGAGGAGATACGCAGTATTTT. This gives the protein CASSLTRTGRGDTQYF.

In regard to this clone: Other nucleotide sequences in the sample specify the same CDR3. This chain connects TRBV9 to TRBJ1-2; D possibly corresponds to TRBD1 (5 bases). The V gene lost 4 bases and the J gene lost 5 bases, with 9 bases spanning the gap. The CDR3 contains 12 residues. The V gene's germline CDR1 is SGDLS and CDR2 YYNGEE. The CDR3 DNA follows: TGTGCCAGCAGCCCTCCAGGGTATGGCTACACCTTC. Protein sequence: CASSPPGYGYTF.

In this sample, this clone turned up a few times. CDR3: CASSVFQGNTEAFF. In DNA form, the CDR3 reads TGTGCCAGCAGCGTATTCCAGGGAAACACTGAAGCTTTCTTT. The chain uses TRBV27 and TRBJ1-1, with a tentative D call TRBD1 (5 bases). Germline assignment: CDR1 MNHEY and CDR2 SMNVEV (reference sequence). V dropped 6 bases and J dropped 2 bases, with 13 bases sitting between them. The CDR3 has 14 residues.

V and J are TRBV25-1 and TRBJ1-1; D perhaps matches TRBD1 (5 bases). V lost 4 bases, J lost 3 bases, and 21 bases lay in between. CDR1 is MGHDK and CDR2 is SYGVNS in the germline V gene. There are 17 residues in the CDR3. CDR3: CASSASSIDSRYTEAFF. The CDR3 DNA is TGTGCCAGCAGTGCGTCTTCTATTGACAGCCGGTACACTGAAGCTTTCTTT.

This clone was counted a single time. The chain couples TRBV2 to TRBJ1-2; D not certain. The CDR3 spans 14 residues. Deletions cut 4 bases from V and 8 bases from J, with 17 bases between. Germline-derived CDR1 and CDR2 are SNHLY and FYNNEI. CDR3 sequence reads: CASSGGGNTWGYTF. The CDR3, as DNA: TGTGCCAGCAGTGGGGGTGGTAACACCTGGGGCTACACCTTC.

V and J are TRBV27 and TRBJ2-7; 8 positions match TRBD2. Germline trimming cut 2 bases from V and 1 base from J; bases unmatched to any gene: 4. Germline loops: CDR1 MNHEY, CDR2 SMNVEV (reference sequence). The CDR3 length is 15 residues. CDR3 sequence reads: CASSLAGGESYEQYF. The CDR3 DNA is TGTGCCAGCAGTTTAGCGGGGGGCGAGTCCTACGAGCAGTACTTC.

This clone was seen just once. V is TRBV5-4 and J is TRBJ2-4, with D perhaps TRBD2 (6 bases). With 2 bases removed from V and 4 bases from J, the gap between germline ends came to 10 bases. Germline values: CDR1 SGHNT, CDR2 YYREEE (reference sequence). This CDR3 is 14 amino acids long. The CDR3 spells CASSFMGGKNIQYF. CDR3 nucleotides: TGTGCCAGCAGCTTTATGGGGGGAAAAAACATTCAGTACTTC.

The rearrangement uses TRBV29-1 and TRBJ2-2; 9 bases are shared with TRBD1. CDR1 and CDR2 (germline): SQVTM, ANQGSEA. The CDR3 length is 16 residues. The J segment lost 1 base and the V segment lost 4 bases, leaving 7 bases of the junction unmatched. CDR3 bases: TGCAGCGTTGCTAAGAAGGACAGGGGGAACACCGGGGAGCTGTTTTTT. Its protein product is CSVAKKDRGNTGELFF.

The rearrangement uses TRBV7-8 and TRBJ2-1; D remains unclear. With 10 bases removed from V and 8 bases from J, the gap between germline ends came to 9 bases. This CDR3 spans 10 amino acids. Germline values: CDR1 SGHVS, CDR2 FQNEAQ. As DNA, the CDR3 is TGTGCCACGATGCTGGATGAGCAGTTCTTC. Protein: CATMLDEQFF. The entire variable domain, with the rest obtained from reference TRBV7-8 and TRBJ2-1, is as follows: GAGVSQSPRYKVAKRGQDVALRCDPISGHVSLFWYQQALGQGPEFLTYFQNEAQLDKSGLPSDRFFAERPEGSVSTLKIQRTQQEDSAVYLCATMLDEQFFGPGTRLTVL.

About this clone: The same CDR3 also results from other DNA sequences found in this sample. The chain couples TRBV27 to TRBJ2-7; TRBD1 aligns across 8 bases. V was pared by 3 bases and J by 1 base, with 2 bases of the junction left unmatched. Germline V CDR1 and CDR2: MNHEY, SMNVEV (reference sequence). The CDR3 spans 14 residues. The CDR3 DNA is TGTGCCAGCAGTTTCCGACAGGGGTCCTACGAGCAGTACTTC. Amino acid sequence: CASSFRQGSYEQYF.

This clone has just one count. This same CDR3 is encoded by further DNA sequences in the sample. The chain is built from TRBV27 and TRBJ2-7; D uncertain. The CDR3 has 12 amino acids. From germline, CDR1 is MNHEY and CDR2 SMNVEV (reference sequence). The V end was cut by 3 bases, the J end by 4 bases, with 7 bases between. CDR3 protein: CASSFNSYEQYF. Here the CDR3 DNA reads TGTGCCAGCAGTTTTAACAGTTACGAGCAGTACTTC.